The clone carrying this T cell receptor (beta chain) is a singleton in its sample. The sample comes from a study of cytomegalovirus exposure and HLA in healthy donors. The PCR was carried out with 60 Vbeta primers and 13 Jbeta primers. Clones were sequenced by immunoSEQ multiplex PCR, and TCRdb holds only the in-frame ones, with some missing. The sample has about 160,000 clones; around 73% are singletons. This sequence was found in a male donor in good health and CMV-seronegative. Sequenced material: PBMCs.

The CDR3 DNA reads TGTGCCAGCTCACCCACAGGGAGGAACACTGAAGCTTTCTTT. Amino acids: CASSPTGRNTEAFF. The gene calls are TRBV18 and TRBJ1-1, with D maybe TRBD1 (6 bases). This CDR3 is 14 amino acids long. Looked up from germline, CDR1 is KGHSH and CDR2 is LQKENI. Trimming stripped 3 bases from V and 1 base from J, with 9 bases between.